This T cell receptor (beta chain) emerged from a study of CD8+ T cells in alopecia areata. The wider study: Tofacitinib was taken orally by treated patients, and the dose was 5 to 10 mg twice daily.

On this clone itself: The antigen remains undetermined.

cDNA serving as the sequencing template came from extracted, reverse transcribed RNA. Method: immunoSEQ multiplex PCR; TCRdb's copy keeps in-frame clones and lacks some. Of approximately 210,000 clones listed, approximately 61% are singletons. The CDR3 consists of 14 residues. Germline assignment: CDR1 ENHRY and CDR2 SYGVKD. Trimming cost V 6 bases and J 7 bases, with 13 bases left between them. The sample's treatment: oral pan-JAK inhibitor, 5-10 mg twice daily. Points from the study as a whole: Numerous clones, expanded in lesions, remained in scalp and blood during tofacitinib. Lesional scalp, especially alopecia totalis/universalis, showed higher clonality than normal scalp. With patients, TCR sharing proved less clear than in mice, a difference possibly related to HLA.

The sample in question was CD4+ T cells sorted from blood, obtained at week 24, from a patient treated with tofacitinib. The source of this sequence is a human donor with alopecia areata. The genes are TRBV10-3 and TRBJ1-6; D unclear. Here the CDR3 DNA reads TGTGCCATCAGGGGAGGGATTCAAAATTCACCCCTCCACTTT. Protein: CAIRGGIQNSPLHF.